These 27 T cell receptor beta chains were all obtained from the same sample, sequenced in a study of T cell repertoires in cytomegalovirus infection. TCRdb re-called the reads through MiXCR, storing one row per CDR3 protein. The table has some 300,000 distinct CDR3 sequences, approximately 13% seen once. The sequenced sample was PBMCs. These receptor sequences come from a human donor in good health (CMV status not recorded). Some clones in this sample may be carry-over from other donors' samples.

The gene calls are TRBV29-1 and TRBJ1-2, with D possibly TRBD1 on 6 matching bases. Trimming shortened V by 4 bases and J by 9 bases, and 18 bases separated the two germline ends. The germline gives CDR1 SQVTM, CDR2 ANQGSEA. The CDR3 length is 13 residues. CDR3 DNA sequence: TGCAGCGTTGGTCCCGGGACAAGTATGAGCTACACCTTC. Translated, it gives CSVGPGTSMSYTF.

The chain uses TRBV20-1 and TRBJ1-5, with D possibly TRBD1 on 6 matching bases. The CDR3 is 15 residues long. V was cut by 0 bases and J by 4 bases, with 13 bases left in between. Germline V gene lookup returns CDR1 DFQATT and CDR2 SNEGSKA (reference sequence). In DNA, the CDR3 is TGCAGTGCTAGAGATCTGAGAGGACAGAATCAGCCCCAGCATTTT. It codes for CSARDLRGQNQPQHF.

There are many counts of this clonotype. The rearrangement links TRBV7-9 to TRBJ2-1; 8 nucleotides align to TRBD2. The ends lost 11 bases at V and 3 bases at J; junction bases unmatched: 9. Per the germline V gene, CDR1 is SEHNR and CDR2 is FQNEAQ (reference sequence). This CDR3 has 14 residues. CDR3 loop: CASQRESLYNEQFF. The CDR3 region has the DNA TGTGCCTCTCAGCGGGAGTCGCTCTACAATGAGCAGTTCTTC.

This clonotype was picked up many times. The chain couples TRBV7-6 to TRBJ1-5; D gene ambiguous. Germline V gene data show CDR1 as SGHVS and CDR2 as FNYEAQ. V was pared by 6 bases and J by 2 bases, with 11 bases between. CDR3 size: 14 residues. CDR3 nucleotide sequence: TGTGCCAGCAGTCTTACAGTTGGCAATCAGCCCCAGCATTTT. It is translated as CASSLTVGNQPQHF.

The CDR3 is CSASRGGDTQYF. CDR3 bases: TGCAGTGCTAGCAGGGGTGGAGATACGCAGTATTTT. The chain recombines TRBV20-1 with TRBJ2-3; D perhaps matches TRBD1 (6 bases). The CDR3 runs to 12 residues. The V and J ends lost 3 bases and 5 bases respectively, with 9 bases between them. Germline CDR1 and CDR2: DFQATT and SNEGSKA (reference sequence).

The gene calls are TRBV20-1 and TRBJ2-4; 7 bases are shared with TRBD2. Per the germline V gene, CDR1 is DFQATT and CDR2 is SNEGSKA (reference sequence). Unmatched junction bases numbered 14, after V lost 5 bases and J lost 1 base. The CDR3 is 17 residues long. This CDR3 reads CSAQSGWGGTAKNIQYF. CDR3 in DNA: TGCAGTGCTCAAAGCGGCTGGGGGGGGACGGCCAAAAACATTCAGTACTTC.

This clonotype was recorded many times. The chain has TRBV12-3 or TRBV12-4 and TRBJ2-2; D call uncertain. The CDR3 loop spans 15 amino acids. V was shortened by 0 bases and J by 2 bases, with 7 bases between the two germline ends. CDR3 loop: CASSLAGINTGELFF. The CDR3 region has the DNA TGTGCCAGCAGTTTAGCAGGGATAAACACCGGGGAGCTGTTTTTT.

CDR3 sequence reads: CASSVIGSGLAGDLYEQYF. Here the CDR3 DNA reads TGTGCCAGCAGCGTAATAGGGTCGGGACTAGCGGGGGACCTCTACGAGCAGTACTTC. This chain links TRBV9 with TRBJ2-7; TRBD2 matches at 14 bases. Unmatched junction bases numbered 12, after V lost 1 base and J lost 3 bases. CDR3 length equals 19 residues. Germline CDR1 is SGDLS and CDR2 is YYNGEE.

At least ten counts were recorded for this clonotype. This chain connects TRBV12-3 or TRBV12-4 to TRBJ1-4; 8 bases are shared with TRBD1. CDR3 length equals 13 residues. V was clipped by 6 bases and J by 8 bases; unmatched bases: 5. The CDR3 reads CASSRTGREKLFF. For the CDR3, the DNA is TGTGCCAGCAGCCGGACAGGGAGGGAAAAACTGTTTTTT.

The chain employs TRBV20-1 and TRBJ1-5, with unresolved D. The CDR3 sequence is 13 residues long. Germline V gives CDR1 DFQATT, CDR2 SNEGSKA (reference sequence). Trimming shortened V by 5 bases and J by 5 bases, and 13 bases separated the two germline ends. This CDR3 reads CSAAVVGDQPQHF. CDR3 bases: TGCAGTGCTGCCGTCGTGGGTGATCAGCCCCAGCATTTT.

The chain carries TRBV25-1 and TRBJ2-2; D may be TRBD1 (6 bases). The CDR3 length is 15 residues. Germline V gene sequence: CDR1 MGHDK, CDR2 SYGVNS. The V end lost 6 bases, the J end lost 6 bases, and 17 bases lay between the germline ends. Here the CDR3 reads CASRNTGSGAGELFF. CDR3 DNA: TGTGCCAGCAGGAATACAGGGTCCGGCGCCGGGGAGCTGTTTTTT.

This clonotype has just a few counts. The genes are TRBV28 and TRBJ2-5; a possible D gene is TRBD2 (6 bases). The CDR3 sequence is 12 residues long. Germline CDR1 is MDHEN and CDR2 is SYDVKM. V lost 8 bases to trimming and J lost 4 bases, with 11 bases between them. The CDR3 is CASQGGRETQYF. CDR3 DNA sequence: TGTGCCAGCCAGGGAGGTAGAGAGACCCAGTACTTC.

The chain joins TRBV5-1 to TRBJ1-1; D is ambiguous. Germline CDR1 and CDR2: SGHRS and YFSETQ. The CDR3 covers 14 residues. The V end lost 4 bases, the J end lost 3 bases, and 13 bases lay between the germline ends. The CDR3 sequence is CASSRVGVDTEAFF. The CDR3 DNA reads TGCGCCAGCAGCAGGGTTGGGGTGGACACTGAAGCTTTCTTT.

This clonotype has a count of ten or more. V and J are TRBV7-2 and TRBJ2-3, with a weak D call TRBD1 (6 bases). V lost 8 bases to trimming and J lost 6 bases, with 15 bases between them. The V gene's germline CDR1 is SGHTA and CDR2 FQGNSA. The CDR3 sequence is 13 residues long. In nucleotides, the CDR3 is TGTGCCAGCCGGTCAACAGGGACGGATACGCAGTATTTT. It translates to CASRSTGTDTQYF.

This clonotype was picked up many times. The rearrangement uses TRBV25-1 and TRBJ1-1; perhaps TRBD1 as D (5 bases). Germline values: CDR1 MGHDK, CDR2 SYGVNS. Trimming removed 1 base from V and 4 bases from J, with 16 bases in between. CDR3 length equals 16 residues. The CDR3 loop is CASSESGQGRGTEAFF. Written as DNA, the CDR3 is TGTGCCAGCAGTGAATCCGGGCAGGGAAGGGGCACTGAAGCTTTCTTT.

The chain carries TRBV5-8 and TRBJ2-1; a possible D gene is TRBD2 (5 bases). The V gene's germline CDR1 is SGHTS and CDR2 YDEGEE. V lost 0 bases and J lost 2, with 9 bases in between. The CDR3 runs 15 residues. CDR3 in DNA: TGTGCCAGCAGCTTGGGAGGGTCCCCCTACAATGAGCAGTTCTTC. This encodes CASSLGGSPYNEQFF.

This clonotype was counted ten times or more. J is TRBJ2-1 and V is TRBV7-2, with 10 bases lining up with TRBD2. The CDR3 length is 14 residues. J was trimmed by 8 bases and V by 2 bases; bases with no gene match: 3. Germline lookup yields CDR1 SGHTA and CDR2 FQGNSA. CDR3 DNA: TGTGCCAGCAGCTTACTAGCGGGAGCCGATGAGCAGTTCTTC. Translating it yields CASSLLAGADEQFF.

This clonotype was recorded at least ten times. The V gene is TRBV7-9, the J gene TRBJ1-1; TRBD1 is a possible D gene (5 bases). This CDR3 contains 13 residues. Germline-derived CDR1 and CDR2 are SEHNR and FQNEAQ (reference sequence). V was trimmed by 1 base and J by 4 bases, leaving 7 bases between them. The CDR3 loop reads CASSLDGGTEAFF. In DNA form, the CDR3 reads TGTGCCAGCAGCTTAGACGGGGGCACTGAAGCTTTCTTT.

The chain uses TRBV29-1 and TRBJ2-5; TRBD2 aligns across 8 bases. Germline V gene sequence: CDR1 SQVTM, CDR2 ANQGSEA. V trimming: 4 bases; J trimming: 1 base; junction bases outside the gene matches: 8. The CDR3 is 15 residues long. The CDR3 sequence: CSVVIAGILQETQYF. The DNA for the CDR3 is TGCAGCGTTGTTATAGCGGGAATTCTCCAAGAGACCCAGTACTTC.

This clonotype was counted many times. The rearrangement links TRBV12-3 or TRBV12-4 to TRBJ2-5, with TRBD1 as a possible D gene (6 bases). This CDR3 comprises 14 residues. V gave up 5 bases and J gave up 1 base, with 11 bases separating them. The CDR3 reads CASSNLQGQETQYF. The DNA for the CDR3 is TGTGCCAGCAGTAACCTACAGGGCCAAGAGACCCAGTACTTC.

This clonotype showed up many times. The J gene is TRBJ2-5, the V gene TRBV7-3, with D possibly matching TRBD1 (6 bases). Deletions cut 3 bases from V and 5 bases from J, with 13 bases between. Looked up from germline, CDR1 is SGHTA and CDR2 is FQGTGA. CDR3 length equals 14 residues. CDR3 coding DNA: TGTGCCAGCAGCTTGGGTGGGGGCATTGAGACCCAGTACTTC. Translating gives CASSLGGGIETQYF.

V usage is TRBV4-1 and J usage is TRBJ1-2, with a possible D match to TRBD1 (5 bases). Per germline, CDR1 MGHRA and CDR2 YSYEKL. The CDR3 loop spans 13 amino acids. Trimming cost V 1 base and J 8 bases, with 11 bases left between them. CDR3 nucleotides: TGCGCCAGCAGCCAAGCTAGCGGGGCGGGCTACACCTTC. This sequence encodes CASSQASGAGYTF.

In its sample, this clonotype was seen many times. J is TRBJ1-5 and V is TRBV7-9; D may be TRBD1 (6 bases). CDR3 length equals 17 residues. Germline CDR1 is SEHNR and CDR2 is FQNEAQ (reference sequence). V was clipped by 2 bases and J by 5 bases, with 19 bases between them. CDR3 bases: TGTGCCAGCAGCTTAACGGGGTTCACAGGGATTTATCAGCCCCAGCATTTT. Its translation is CASSLTGFTGIYQPQHF. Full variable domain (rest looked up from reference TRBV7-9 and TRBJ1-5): DTGVSQNPRHKITKRGQNVTFRCDPISEHNRLYWYRQTLGQGPEFLTYFQNEAQLEKSRLLSDRFSAERPKGSFSTLEIQRTEQGDSAMYLCASSLTGFTGIYQPQHFGDGTRLSIL.

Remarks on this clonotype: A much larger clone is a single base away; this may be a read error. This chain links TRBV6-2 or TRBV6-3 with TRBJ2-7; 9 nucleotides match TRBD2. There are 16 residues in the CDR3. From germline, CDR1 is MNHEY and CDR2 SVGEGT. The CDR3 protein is CASSHSAGGSSYEQYF. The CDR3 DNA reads TGTGCCAGCAGTCACTCTGCGGGAGGGAGCTCCTACGAGCAGTACTTC.

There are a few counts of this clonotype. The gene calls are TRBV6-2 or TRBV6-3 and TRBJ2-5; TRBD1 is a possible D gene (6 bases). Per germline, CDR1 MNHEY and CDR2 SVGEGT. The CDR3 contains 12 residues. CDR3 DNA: TGTGCTTCGACAGGCCCCCAAGAGACCCAGTACTTC. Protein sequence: CASTGPQETQYF.

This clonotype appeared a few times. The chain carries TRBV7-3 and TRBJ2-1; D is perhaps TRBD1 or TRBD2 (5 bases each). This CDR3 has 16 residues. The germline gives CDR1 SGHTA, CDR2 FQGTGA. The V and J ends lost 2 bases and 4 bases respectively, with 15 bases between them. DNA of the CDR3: TGTGCCAGCAGCTTATACCAGGGAGTCTCGTACAATGAGCAGTTCTTC. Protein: CASSLYQGVSYNEQFF.

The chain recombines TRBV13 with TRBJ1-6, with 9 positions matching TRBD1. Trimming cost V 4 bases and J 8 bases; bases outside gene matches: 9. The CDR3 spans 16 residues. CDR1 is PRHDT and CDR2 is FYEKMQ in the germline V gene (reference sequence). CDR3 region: CASSWGGQGTDSPLHF. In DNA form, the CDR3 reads TGTGCCAGCAGCTGGGGGGGACAGGGAACGGATTCACCCCTCCACTTT.